Sequencing of this T cell receptor (beta chain) was carried out in a study of blood T cells in healthy people across ages. This clonotype was observed a few times. The use of a sample-barcoded 5' primer and a J-beta primer mix characterized a second PCR of roughly 7 to 12 cycles. TCRdb re-called the 5' RACE reads through MiXCR, storing one row per CDR3 protein. The sample gives approximately 850,000 distinct CDR3 sequences, roughly 44% of which show up once; approximately 20% is in the top ten. Trimming shortened V by 5 bases and J by 2 bases, and 15 bases separated the two germline ends. The length of the CDR3 is 15 residues. From germline, CDR1 is MNHEY and CDR2 SMNVEV (reference sequence).

The chain uses TRBV27 and TRBJ1-2; TRBD1 is a possible D gene (6 bases). Sequences were obtained from blood. The sequence derives from a man aged 55 to 70 in good health. The CDR3 DNA reads TGTGCCAGCAGTCTCACAGGGTTGGTGAACTATGGCTACACCTTC. It translates to CASSLTGLVNYGYTF.